This T cell receptor (beta chain) was obtained from a study of CD4 and CD8 cells across lung adenocarcinoma regions. TCRdb called the PCR reads again in MiXCR, with one record for every CDR3 protein. Of approximately 12,000 distinct CDR3 sequences listed, approximately 49% were seen once; the top ten hold 33%. Donors had localized lung adenocarcinoma, a non-small cell lung cancer. As concerns this clonotype: A much larger clone lies one base from this, so it may be a read error.

This clonotype was sampled from a female donor with lung adenocarcinoma. The CD4 and CD8 labels of this study may be unreliable. The sample comprised CD8+ T cells from the center of a lung tumor.

The CDR3 DNA is TGTGCCAGCAGCTTGGACAGGGTTGACGAGCAGTTCTTC. Encoded protein: CASSLDRVDEQFF. This rearrangement joins TRBV7-8 to TRBJ2-1, with TRBD1 identical over 8 bases. Germline CDR1 and CDR2: SGHVS and FQNEAQ. The CDR3 is 13 amino acids. V dropped 3 bases and J dropped 10; count of bases not matched to a gene: 5.